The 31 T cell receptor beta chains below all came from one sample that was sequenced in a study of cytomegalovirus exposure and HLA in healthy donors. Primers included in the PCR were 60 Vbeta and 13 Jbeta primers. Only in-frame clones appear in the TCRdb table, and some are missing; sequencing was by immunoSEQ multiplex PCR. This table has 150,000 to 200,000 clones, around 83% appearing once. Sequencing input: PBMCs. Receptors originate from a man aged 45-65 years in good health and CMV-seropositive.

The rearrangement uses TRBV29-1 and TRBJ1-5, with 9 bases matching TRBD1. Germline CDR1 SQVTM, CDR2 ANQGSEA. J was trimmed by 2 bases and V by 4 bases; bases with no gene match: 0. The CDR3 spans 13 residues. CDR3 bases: TGCAGCGTTGGACAGGGGGGCAATCAGCCCCAGCATTTT. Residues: CSVGQGGNQPQHF.

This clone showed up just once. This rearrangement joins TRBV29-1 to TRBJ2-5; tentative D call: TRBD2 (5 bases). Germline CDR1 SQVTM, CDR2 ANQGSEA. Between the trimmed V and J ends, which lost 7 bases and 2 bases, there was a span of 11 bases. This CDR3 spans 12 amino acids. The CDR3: CSAGRRQETQYF. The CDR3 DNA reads TGCAGCGCAGGTCGGAGGCAAGAGACCCAGTACTTC.

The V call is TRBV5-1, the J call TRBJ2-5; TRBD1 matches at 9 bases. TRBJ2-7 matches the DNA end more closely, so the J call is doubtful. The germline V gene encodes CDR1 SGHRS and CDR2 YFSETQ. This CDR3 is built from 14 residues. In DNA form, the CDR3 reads TGCGCCAGCAGCTTGGGGACAGGGGCCTACGAGCAGTACTTC. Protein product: CASSLGTGAYEQYF.

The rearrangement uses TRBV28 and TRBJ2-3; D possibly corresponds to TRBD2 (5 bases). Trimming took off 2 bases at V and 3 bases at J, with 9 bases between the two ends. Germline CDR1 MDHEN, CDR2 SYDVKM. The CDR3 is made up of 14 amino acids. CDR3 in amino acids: CASSLERRTDTQYF. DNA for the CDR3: TGTGCCAGCAGTTTAGAGAGGAGGACAGATACGCAGTATTTT. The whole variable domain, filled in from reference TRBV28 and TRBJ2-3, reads DVKVTQSSRYLVKRTGEKVFLECVQDMDHENMFWYRQDPGLGLRLIYFSYDVKMKEKGDIPEGYSVSREKKERFSLILESASTNQTSMYLCASSLERRTDTQYFGPGTRLTVL.

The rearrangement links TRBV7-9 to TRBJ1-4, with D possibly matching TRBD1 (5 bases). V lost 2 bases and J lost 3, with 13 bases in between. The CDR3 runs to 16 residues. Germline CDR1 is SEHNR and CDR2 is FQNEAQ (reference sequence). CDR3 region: CASSLRGQGSNEKLFF. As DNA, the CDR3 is TGTGCCAGCAGCTTAAGAGGCCAGGGTTCTAATGAAAAACTGTTTTTT.

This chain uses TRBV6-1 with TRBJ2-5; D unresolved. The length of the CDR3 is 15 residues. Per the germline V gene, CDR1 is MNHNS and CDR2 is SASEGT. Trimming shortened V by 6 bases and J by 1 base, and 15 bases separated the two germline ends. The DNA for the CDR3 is TGTGCCAGCAGCCCCAATGGAGCGTCCCAAGAGACCCAGTACTTC. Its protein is CASSPNGASQETQYF.

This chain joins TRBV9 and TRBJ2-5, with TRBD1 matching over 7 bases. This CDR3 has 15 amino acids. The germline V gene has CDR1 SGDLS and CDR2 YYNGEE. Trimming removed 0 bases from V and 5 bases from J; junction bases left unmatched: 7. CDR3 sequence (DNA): TGTGCCAGCAGCGTAGAGGGCAGGGGGATGGAGACCCAGTACTTC. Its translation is CASSVEGRGMETQYF.

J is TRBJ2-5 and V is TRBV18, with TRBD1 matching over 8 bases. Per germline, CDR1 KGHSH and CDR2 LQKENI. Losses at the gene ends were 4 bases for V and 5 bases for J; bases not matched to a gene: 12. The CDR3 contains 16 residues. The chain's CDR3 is CASSHSPDRVMETQYF. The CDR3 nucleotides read TGTGCCAGCTCACATTCCCCGGACAGGGTAATGGAGACCCAGTACTTC.

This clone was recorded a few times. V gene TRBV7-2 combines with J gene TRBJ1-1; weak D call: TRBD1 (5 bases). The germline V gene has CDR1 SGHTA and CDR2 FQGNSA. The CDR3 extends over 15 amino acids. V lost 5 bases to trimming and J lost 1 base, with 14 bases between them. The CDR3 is CASSPVGGKNTEAFF. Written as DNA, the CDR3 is TGTGCCAGCAGCCCGGTTGGGGGGAAGAACACTGAAGCTTTCTTT.

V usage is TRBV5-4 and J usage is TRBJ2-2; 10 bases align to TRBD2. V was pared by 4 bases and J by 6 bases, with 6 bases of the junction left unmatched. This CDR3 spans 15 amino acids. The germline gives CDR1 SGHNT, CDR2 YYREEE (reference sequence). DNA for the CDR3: TGTGCCAGCAGCACCAAAGGGACTAGCGCCGGGGAGCTGTTTTTT. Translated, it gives CASSTKGTSAGELFF.

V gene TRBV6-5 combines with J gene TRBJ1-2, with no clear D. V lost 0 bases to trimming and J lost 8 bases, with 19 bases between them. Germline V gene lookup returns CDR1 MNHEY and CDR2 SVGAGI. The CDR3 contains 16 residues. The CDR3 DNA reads TGTGCCAGCAGTTACTCGAGTCACGGGGTTGTAGGAGGCTACACCTTC. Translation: CASSYSSHGVVGGYTF.

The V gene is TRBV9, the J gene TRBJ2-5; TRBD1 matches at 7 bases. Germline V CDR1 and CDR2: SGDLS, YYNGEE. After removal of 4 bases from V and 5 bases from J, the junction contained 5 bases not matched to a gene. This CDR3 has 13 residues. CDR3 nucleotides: TGTGCCAGCAGCCGAACAGGGGTGGAGACCCAGTACTTC. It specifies CASSRTGVETQYF.

The CDR3 reads CASSLTAGDGGYTF. The CDR3 bases are TGCGCCAGCAGCTTAACAGCAGGGGATGGAGGCTACACCTTC. The chain has TRBV5-1 and TRBJ1-2; D possibly corresponds to TRBD1 (6 bases). Looked up from germline, CDR1 is SGHRS and CDR2 is YFSETQ. This CDR3 contains 14 residues. V shed 2 bases and J shed 8 bases, with 16 bases lying between them.

The chain's CDR3 is CASSGLIVNEQFF. CDR3 in DNA: TGTGCCAGCTCGGGACTTATTGTTAATGAGCAGTTCTTC. The V gene is TRBV6-5, the J gene TRBJ2-1; D is perhaps TRBD2 (6 bases). The germline gives CDR1 MNHEY, CDR2 SVGAGI. The CDR3 spans 13 residues. Trimming removed 8 bases from V and 7 bases from J, with 15 bases in between.

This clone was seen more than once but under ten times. DNA of the CDR3: TGTGCCAGCCGCTCTAGCGGGAGGGCCAACGAGCAGTTCTTC. Its translation: CASRSSGRANEQFF. This chain uses TRBV7-3 with TRBJ2-1, with 12 bases matching TRBD2. Germline lookup yields CDR1 SGHTA and CDR2 FQGTGA. J lost 10 bases, V lost 8 bases, and 9 bases had no gene match. CDR3 length: 14 amino acids.

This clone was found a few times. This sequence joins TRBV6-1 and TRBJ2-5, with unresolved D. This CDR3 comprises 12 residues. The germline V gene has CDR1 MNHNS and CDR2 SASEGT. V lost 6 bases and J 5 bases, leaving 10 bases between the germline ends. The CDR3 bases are TGTGCCAGCAGCGAGAGCACTGAGACCCAGTACTTC. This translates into CASSESTETQYF.

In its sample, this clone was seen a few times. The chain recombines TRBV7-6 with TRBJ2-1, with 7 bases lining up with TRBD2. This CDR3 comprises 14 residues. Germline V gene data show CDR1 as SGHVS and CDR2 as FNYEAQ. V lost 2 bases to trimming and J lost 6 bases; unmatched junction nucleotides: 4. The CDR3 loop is CASSLSPGGNEQFF. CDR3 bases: TGTGCCAGCAGCTTATCTCCGGGGGGCAATGAGCAGTTCTTC.

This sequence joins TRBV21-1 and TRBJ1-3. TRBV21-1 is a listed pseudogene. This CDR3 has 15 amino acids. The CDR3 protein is CASYGGSGLGNTIYF. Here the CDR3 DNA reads TGTGCCAGCTACGGGGGGAGTGGGCTAGGAAACACCATATATTTT.

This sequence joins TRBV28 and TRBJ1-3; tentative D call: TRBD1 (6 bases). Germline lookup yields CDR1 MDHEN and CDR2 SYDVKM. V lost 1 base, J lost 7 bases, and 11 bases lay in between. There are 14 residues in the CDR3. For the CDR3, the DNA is TGTGCCAGCAGTTTATTCGGGGGGCGTAACACCATATATTTT. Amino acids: CASSLFGGRNTIYF.

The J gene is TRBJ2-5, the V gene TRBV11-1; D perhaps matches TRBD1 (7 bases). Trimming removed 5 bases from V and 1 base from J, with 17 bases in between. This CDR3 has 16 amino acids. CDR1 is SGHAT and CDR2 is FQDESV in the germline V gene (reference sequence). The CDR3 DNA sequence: TGTGCCAGCAGCCAGATGGCCAGGGGGGCCCAAGAGACCCAGTACTTC. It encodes CASSQMARGAQETQYF.

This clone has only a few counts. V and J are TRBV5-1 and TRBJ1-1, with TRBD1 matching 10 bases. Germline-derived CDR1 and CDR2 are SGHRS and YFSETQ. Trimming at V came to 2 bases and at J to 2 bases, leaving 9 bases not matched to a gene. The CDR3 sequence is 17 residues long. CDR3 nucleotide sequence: TGCGCCAGCAGCTTTTTACCCCAGACAGGGGGCAACACTGAAGCTTTCTTT. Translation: CASSFLPQTGGNTEAFF.

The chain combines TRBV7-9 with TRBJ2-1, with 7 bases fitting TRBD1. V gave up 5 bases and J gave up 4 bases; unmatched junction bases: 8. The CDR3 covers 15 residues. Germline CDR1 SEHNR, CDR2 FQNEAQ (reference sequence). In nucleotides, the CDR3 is TGTGCCAGCAGCCTGACAGGGAACCCTTACAATGAGCAGTTCTTC. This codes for CASSLTGNPYNEQFF.

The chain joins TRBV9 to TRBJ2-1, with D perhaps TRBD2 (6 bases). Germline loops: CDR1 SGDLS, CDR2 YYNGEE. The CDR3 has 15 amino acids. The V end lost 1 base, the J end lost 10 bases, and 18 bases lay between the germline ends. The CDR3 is CASSVKQWGLEEQFF. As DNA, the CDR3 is TGTGCCAGCAGCGTAAAACAGTGGGGACTGGAGGAGCAGTTCTTC.

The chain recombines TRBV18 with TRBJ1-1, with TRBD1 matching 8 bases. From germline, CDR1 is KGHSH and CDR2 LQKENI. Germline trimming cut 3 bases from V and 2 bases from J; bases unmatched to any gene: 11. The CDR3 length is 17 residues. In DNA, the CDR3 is TGTGCCAGCTCACCCGGACAGGGTAGGGAGGGAAACACTGAAGCTTTCTTT. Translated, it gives CASSPGQGREGNTEAFF.

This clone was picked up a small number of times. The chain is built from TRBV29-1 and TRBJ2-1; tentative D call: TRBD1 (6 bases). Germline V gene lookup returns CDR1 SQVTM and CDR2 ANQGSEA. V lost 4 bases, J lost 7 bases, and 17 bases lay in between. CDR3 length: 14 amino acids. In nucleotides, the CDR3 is TGCAGCGTTGTCGCAGGGACGAGGGGGAATGAGCAGTTCTTC. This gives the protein CSVVAGTRGNEQFF.

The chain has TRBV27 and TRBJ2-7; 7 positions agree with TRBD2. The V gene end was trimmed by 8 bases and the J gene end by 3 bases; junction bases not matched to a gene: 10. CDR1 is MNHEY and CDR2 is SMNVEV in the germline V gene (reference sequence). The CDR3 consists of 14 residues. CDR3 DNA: TGTGCCAGCTCCCGCGGGGGAGGGAGCTACGAGCAGTACTTC. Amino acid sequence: CASSRGGGSYEQYF.

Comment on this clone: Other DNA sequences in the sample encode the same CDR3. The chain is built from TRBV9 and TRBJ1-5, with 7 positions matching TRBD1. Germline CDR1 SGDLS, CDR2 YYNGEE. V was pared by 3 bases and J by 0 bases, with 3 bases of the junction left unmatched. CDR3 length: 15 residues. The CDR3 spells CASSEGTVSNQPQHF. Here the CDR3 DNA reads TGTGCCAGCAGCGAAGGGACAGTTAGCAATCAGCCCCAGCATTTT.

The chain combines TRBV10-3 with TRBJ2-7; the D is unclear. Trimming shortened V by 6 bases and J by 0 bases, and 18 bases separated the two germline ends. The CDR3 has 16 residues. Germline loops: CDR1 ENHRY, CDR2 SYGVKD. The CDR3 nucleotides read TGTGCCATCAGCCAACCCTCTCGCGGAGACTCCTACGAGCAGTACTTC. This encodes CAISQPSRGDSYEQYF.

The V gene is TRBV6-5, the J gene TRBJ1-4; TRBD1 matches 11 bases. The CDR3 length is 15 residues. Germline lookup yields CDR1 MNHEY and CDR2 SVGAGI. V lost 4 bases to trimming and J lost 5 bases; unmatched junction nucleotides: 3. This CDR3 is CASSLGQGGNEKLFF. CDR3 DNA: TGTGCCAGCAGTTTGGGACAGGGGGGGAATGAAAAACTGTTTTTT.

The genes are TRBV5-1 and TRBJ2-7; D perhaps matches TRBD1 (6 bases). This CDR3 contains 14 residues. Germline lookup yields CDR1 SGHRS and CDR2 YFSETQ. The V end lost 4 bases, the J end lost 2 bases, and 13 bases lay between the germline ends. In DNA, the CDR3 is TGCGCCAGCAGCGATAAGACAGGCGCCTACGAGCAGTACTTC. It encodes CASSDKTGAYEQYF.

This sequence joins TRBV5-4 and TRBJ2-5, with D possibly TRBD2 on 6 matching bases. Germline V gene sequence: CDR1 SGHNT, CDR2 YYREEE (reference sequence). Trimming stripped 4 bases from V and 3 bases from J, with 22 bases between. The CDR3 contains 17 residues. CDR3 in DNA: TGTGCCAGCAGCGGGACCGGGACTGCCAATAGAGAAGAGACCCAGTACTTC. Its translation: CASSGTGTANREETQYF.